The 12 T cell receptor beta chains below come from one sample, sequenced in a study of T-cell reconstitution after alpha-beta-depleted transplantation in children. Preparation of the TCRbeta library involved a method that used unique molecular identifiers. TCRdb reprocessed the PCR reads with MiXCR, giving one entry per CDR3 protein. The table lists a few hundred thousand distinct CDR3 sequences, approximately 41% of them singletons, with 27% in the top ten. This material consisted of PBMCs, taken before TCRalphabeta/CD19-depleted stem cell transplant. These receptors were collected from a girl aged 2 to 10 with aplastic anemia, due to receive a stem cell transplant.

This clonotype was observed once. Germline is not matched at one junction end, which may reflect a read error. The V gene is TRBV20-1, the J gene TRBJ1-2; TRBD1 agrees at 9 bases. Germline-derived CDR1 and CDR2 are DFQATT and SNEGSKA (reference sequence). CDR3 length: 12 amino acids. CDR3 loop: CSAKTGGDGDTF. The DNA for the CDR3 is TGCAGTGCTAAGACAGGGGGGGATGGCGACACCTTC.

The chain couples TRBV5-5 to TRBJ2-7; weak D call: TRBD2 (6 bases). Germline V gene lookup returns CDR1 SGHKS and CDR2 YYEKEE (reference sequence). V was clipped by 1 base and J by 2 bases, with 13 bases between them. The CDR3 runs 15 residues. This CDR3 is CASSLLGERAYEQYF. CDR3 nucleotide sequence: TGTGCCAGCAGCTTGCTCGGGGAGCGGGCCTACGAGCAGTACTTC.

The chain has TRBV29-1 and TRBJ2-2; D might be TRBD1 (6 bases). The V and J ends lost 3 bases and 7 bases respectively, with 15 bases between them. The germline CDR1 and CDR2 sequences are SQVTM and ANQGSEA. The CDR3 has 14 amino acids. CDR3 in DNA: TGCAGCGTTGAGGGCAGGGGCGATATCGGGGAGCTGTTTTTT. Translated: CSVEGRGDIGELFF.

The chain has TRBV29-1 and TRBJ2-1, with 7 bases aligning to TRBD1. Looked up from germline, CDR1 is SQVTM and CDR2 is ANQGSEA. CDR3 length equals 14 residues. J was trimmed by 7 bases and V by 2 bases; bases with no gene match: 8. The CDR3 DNA reads as TGCAGCGTTGAATTGGACAGGCGAATAAATGAGCAGTTCTTC. Encoded protein: CSVELDRRINEQFF.

Ten or more counts support this clonotype. Here the CDR3 DNA reads TGCGCCAGCAGCTTGGCGGCGAACTACGAGCAGTACTTC. Translated, it gives CASSLAANYEQYF. This rearrangement joins TRBV5-1 to TRBJ2-7, with D unclear. The CDR3 loop spans 13 amino acids. V lost 0 bases and J lost 3, with 7 bases in between. Germline CDR1 SGHRS, CDR2 YFSETQ. The full variable domain, with the rest looked up from reference TRBV5-1 and TRBJ2-7, is KAGVTQTPRYLIKTRGQQVTLSCSPISGHRSVSWYQQTPGQGLQFLFEYFSETQRNKGNFPGRFSGRQFSNSRSEMNVSTLELGDSALYLCASSLAANYEQYFGPGTRLTVT.

The V and J genes are TRBV7-6 and TRBJ2-3; 8 nucleotides line up with TRBD1. This CDR3 comprises 16 residues. Germline V gives CDR1 SGHVS, CDR2 FNYEAQ. With V trimmed by 4 bases and J by 7 bases, 13 bases remained unmatched. The DNA of the CDR3 is TGTGCCAGCAGCTCCGCTCAGGGGGCCCTGCAAAATACGCAGTATTTT. This encodes CASSSAQGALQNTQYF.

A single count supports this clonotype. The chain has TRBV6-2 or TRBV6-3 and TRBJ2-5, with 7 bases matching TRBD1. This CDR3 spans 19 amino acids. V was pared by 2 bases and J by 4 bases, with 19 bases of the junction left unmatched. Per germline, CDR1 MNHEY and CDR2 SVGEGT. This CDR3 reads CASSYPALRDSGEGETQYF. CDR3 nucleotides: TGTGCCAGCAGTTACCCAGCGTTAAGGGACAGCGGAGAGGGAGAGACCCAGTACTTC.

The chain recombines TRBV29-1 with TRBJ2-7; possible D gene TRBD1, 6 bases. Trimming took 2 bases from V and 0 from J, leaving 11 bases between them. The germline gives CDR1 SQVTM, CDR2 ANQGSEA. This CDR3 has 14 amino acids. The CDR3 spells CSVETTGSSYEQYF. CDR3 sequence (DNA): TGCAGCGTTGAAACGACAGGATCCTCCTACGAGCAGTACTTC.

This chain connects TRBV12-3 or TRBV12-4 to TRBJ2-3, with 14 bases that match TRBD2. V shed 1 base and J 5 bases; nucleotides not matched to a gene: 5. The CDR3 length is 17 residues. CDR3 sequence reads: CASSLEQTSGRGDTQYF. Here the CDR3 DNA reads TGTGCCAGCAGTTTAGAGCAGACTAGCGGGAGGGGAGATACGCAGTATTTT.

The chain has TRBV12-3 or TRBV12-4 and TRBJ2-7, with D possibly being TRBD1 (5 bases). V lost 2 bases to trimming and J lost 0 bases, with 14 bases between them. The CDR3 consists of 16 residues. The CDR3: CASSLKKGANSYEQYF. Written as DNA, the CDR3 is TGTGCCAGCAGTTTAAAAAAAGGGGCTAACTCCTACGAGCAGTACTTC.

The J gene is TRBJ1-2, the V gene TRBV15; tentatively, D is TRBD1 (5 bases). V was clipped by 0 bases and J by 6 bases, with 14 bases between them. The CDR3 is 15 amino acids. Germline CDR1 reads LNHNV; CDR2 reads YYDKDF (reference sequence). As DNA, the CDR3 is TGTGCCACCAGCAGAGAGCAGGGAAGAGGAGATGGCTACACCTTC. Amino acid sequence: CATSREQGRGDGYTF.

This clonotype has only a few counts. The chain recombines TRBV6-1 with TRBJ2-3, with 13 bases fitting TRBD2. This CDR3 has 14 amino acids. With V trimmed by 7 bases and J by 4 bases, 2 bases remained unmatched. Germline V gene data show CDR1 as MNHNS and CDR2 as SASEGT. The chain's CDR3 is CASNGLAGADTQYF. DNA for the CDR3: TGTGCCAGCAACGGACTAGCGGGAGCAGATACGCAGTATTTT.